The clone carrying this T cell receptor (beta chain) was seen a few times. The entry originates in a study of T cells after yellow fever vaccination. TCRdb independently ran MiXCR on the 5' RACE reads; one entry per CDR3 protein. The data contain about 330,000 distinct CDR3 sequences, around 6.8% of them singletons. J lost 5 bases, V lost 3 bases, and 10 bases had no gene match. The CDR3 totals 16 residues. The germline V gene encodes CDR1 MGHRA and CDR2 YSYEKL. Sample: PBMCs, taken approximately 40 days after the first yellow fever vaccination. V and J are TRBV4-1 and TRBJ2-5, with 9 nucleotides matching TRBD1. The sequence was obtained from a young man who received the YFV17D yellow fever vaccine. The CDR3 DNA reads TGCGCCAGCAGCCAGGCTAATACAGGGGGCCAGGAGACCCAGTACTTC. It translates to CASSQANTGGQETQYF.